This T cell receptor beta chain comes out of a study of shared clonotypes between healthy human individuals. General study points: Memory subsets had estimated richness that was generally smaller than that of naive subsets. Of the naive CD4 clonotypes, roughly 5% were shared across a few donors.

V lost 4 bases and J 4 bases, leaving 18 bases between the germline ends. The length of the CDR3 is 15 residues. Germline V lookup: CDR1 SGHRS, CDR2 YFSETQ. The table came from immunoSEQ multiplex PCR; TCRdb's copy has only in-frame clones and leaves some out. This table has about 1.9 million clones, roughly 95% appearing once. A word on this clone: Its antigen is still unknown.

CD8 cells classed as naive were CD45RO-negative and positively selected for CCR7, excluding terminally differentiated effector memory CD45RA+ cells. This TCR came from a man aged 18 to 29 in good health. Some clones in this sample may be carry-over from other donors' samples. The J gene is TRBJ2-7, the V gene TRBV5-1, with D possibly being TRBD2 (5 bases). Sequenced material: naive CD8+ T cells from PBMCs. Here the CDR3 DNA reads TGCGCCAGCAGCCCGTCAGACTTAGCGCGATACGAGCAGTACTTC. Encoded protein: CASSPSDLARYEQYF.